Presented here are 20 T cell receptor beta chains from one specimen sequenced in a study of blood T cell repertoires in COVID-19 (dated by TCRdb to 2018 to 2021). The library came from the immunoSEQ multiplex PCR assay. The source is immuneACCESS, and TCRdb retained only in-frame sequences with V and J called. Part of the clones is not carried over; for the studies checked, unresolved V genes explain less than half of this, and the remainder is unexplained. For this sample the table gives approximately 37,000 clones, of which more than 90% were detected only once. Of the sample, around 5.4% is held by the ten largest clones. The sample was peripheral blood. The receptors come from a woman aged 80 or older with acute or convalescent COVID-19.

The chain carries TRBV15 and TRBJ1-5; no clear D gene. V dropped 1 base and J dropped 5 bases, with 12 bases sitting between them. Germline CDR1 and CDR2: LNHNV and YYDKDF (reference sequence). This CDR3 comprises 15 residues. Written as DNA, the CDR3 is TGTGCCACCAGCAGAGGAAGTCGGGGTTATCAGCCCCAGCATTTT. Translation gives CATSRGSRGYQPQHF.

This clone has only one observation. The chain couples TRBV18 to TRBJ1-5, with TRBD1 as a possible D gene (6 bases). Trimming took off 2 bases at V and 6 bases at J, with 8 bases between the two ends. Germline CDR1 reads KGHSH; CDR2 reads LQKENI. There are 13 residues in the CDR3. As DNA, the CDR3 is TGTGCCAGCTCACCAGGGGGCTTTCAGCCCCAGCATTTT. Translated: CASSPGGFQPQHF.

The chain has TRBV10-3 and TRBJ1-5; D remains ambiguous. This CDR3 is 13 amino acids long. Trimming took 2 bases from V and 6 from J, leaving 8 bases between them. Germline V gene data show CDR1 as ENHRY and CDR2 as SYGVKD. The CDR3 DNA reads TGTGCCATCAGTGAGCCCCCTAGTCAGCCCCAGCATTTT. It codes for CAISEPPSQPQHF.

This chain joins TRBV5-6 and TRBJ1-2; weak D call: TRBD1 (5 bases). The CDR3 spans 14 residues. Germline CDR1 SGHDT, CDR2 YYEEEE. V was cut by 2 bases and J by 5 bases, with 13 bases left in between. The CDR3 bases are TGTGCCAGCAGCTTTCGGGACTCAGGGTATGGCTACACCTTC. Amino acid sequence: CASSFRDSGYGYTF.

The rearrangement links TRBV25-1 to TRBJ1-1; tentatively, D is TRBD1 (6 bases). V shed 4 bases and J shed 1 base, with 10 bases lying between them. Germline CDR1 is MGHDK and CDR2 is SYGVNS. This CDR3 has 14 amino acids. CDR3 nucleotide sequence: TGTGCCAGCAGTGTCCGGGACACGAACACTGAAGCTTTCTTT. Its translation: CASSVRDTNTEAFF. Full variable domain (outside the CDR3, taken from reference TRBV25-1 and TRBJ1-1): EADIYQTPRYLVIGTGKKITLECSQTMGHDKMYWYQQDPGMELHLIHYSYGVNSTEKGDLSSESTVSRIRTEHFPLTLESARPSHTSQYLCASSVRDTNTEAFFGQGTRLTVV.

The gene calls are TRBV7-3 and TRBJ1-1; D call uncertain. Germline lookup yields CDR1 SGHTA and CDR2 FQGTGA. The CDR3 contains 13 residues. Trimming took 4 bases from V and 0 from J, leaving 6 bases between them. The CDR3: CASSSDMNTEAFF. The CDR3 DNA reads TGTGCCAGCAGCTCAGACATGAACACTGAAGCTTTCTTT.

The V gene is TRBV7-9, the J gene TRBJ1-4; D possibly corresponds to TRBD1 (6 bases). The CDR3 spans 14 residues. Trimming removed 5 bases at V and 8 bases at J, with 15 bases between. Germline V CDR1 and CDR2: SEHNR, FQNEAQ (reference sequence). CDR3 sequence reads: CASSLARDTEKLFF. Written as DNA, the CDR3 is TGTGCCAGCAGCCTCGCCCGGGACACGGAAAAACTGTTTTTT.

A single count supports this clone. The rearrangement joins TRBV6-5 to TRBJ1-1; 7 bases are a match to TRBD1. This CDR3 comprises 14 residues. The germline CDR1 and CDR2 sequences are MNHEY and SVGAGI. The J segment lost 2 bases and the V segment lost 6 bases, leaving 6 bases of the junction unmatched. CDR3 residues: CASRTGTDNTEAFF. The CDR3 region has the DNA TGTGCCAGCAGAACCGGGACAGACAACACTGAAGCTTTCTTT.

The gene calls are TRBV3-1 (or the pseudogene TRBV3-2) and TRBJ1-4, with D uncertain. The CDR3 is made up of 12 amino acids. In germline, CDR1 is LGHDT, CDR2 YNNKEL (reference sequence). With 6 bases removed from V and 5 bases from J, the gap between germline ends came to 7 bases. The CDR3 DNA reads as TGTGCCAGCAGTCGCCGGAATGAAAAACTGTTTTTT. Translated, it gives CASSRRNEKLFF.

This chain connects TRBV3-1 (or the pseudogene TRBV3-2) to TRBJ2-7; 10 bases fit TRBD2. CDR3 length: 13 amino acids. The J segment lost 3 bases and the V segment lost 5 bases, leaving 1 base of the junction unmatched. Germline assignment: CDR1 LGHDT and CDR2 YNNKEL (reference sequence). CDR3 amino acids: CASSSSGGYEQYF. The CDR3 nucleotides are TGTGCCAGCAGCTCTAGCGGGGGCTACGAGCAGTACTTC.

This CDR3 is CASSSGRGREYNEQFF. In nucleotides, the CDR3 is TGTGCCAGCAGCTCGGGAAGGGGGCGAGAATACAATGAGCAGTTCTTC. The chain is built from TRBV7-9 and TRBJ2-1; 7 bases fit TRBD1. The CDR3 consists of 16 residues. V shed 4 bases and J 4 bases; nucleotides not matched to a gene: 10. Germline V gene sequence: CDR1 SEHNR, CDR2 FQNEAQ (reference sequence). The full variable domain, completed using reference TRBV7-9 and TRBJ2-1, is DTGVSQNPRHKITKRGQNVTFRCDPISEHNRLYWYRQTLGQGPEFLTYFQNEAQLEKSRLLSDRFSAERPKGSFSTLEIQRTEQGDSAMYLCASSSGRGREYNEQFFGPGTRLTVL.

The chain employs TRBV5-1 and TRBJ2-1; D unclear. This CDR3 is 14 amino acids long. The V gene lost 0 bases and the J gene lost 10 bases, with 14 bases spanning the gap. Germline lookup yields CDR1 SGHRS and CDR2 YFSETQ. The CDR3 sequence: CASSLEQIGAEQFF. The CDR3 DNA follows: TGCGCCAGCAGCTTGGAGCAGATTGGAGCCGAGCAGTTCTTC.

The chain employs TRBV7-2 and TRBJ2-7; 10 nucleotides match TRBD1. The CDR3 has 16 amino acids. The V gene end was trimmed by 5 bases and the J gene end by 2 bases; junction bases not matched to a gene: 9. CDR1 is SGHTA and CDR2 is FQGNSA in the germline V gene. For the CDR3, the DNA is TGTGCCAGCAGCCCGACGGACAGGGGGTCGACCTACGAGCAGTACTTC. Translating gives CASSPTDRGSTYEQYF.

This rearrangement joins TRBV24-1 to TRBJ1-5; TRBD1 aligns across 7 bases. In germline, CDR1 is KGHDR, CDR2 SFDVKD. V dropped 5 bases and J dropped 0; count of bases not matched to a gene: 9. This CDR3 is 17 amino acids long. This CDR3 is CATSGRGDPYSNQPQHF. CDR3 nucleotide sequence: TGTGCCACCAGTGGCAGGGGGGATCCTTATAGCAATCAGCCCCAGCATTTT.

The rearrangement uses TRBV7-2 and TRBJ2-2; a weak D match, TRBD1 (8 bases). Germline CDR1 SGHTA, CDR2 FQGNSA. CDR3 length: 14 amino acids. The germline V and J ends were trimmed by 7 bases and 7 bases, with 16 bases remaining between them. DNA of the CDR3: TGTGCCAGCACCCGGACAGGGAGGGTCGGGGAGCTGTTTTTT. This translates into CASTRTGRVGELFF.

V is TRBV28 and J is TRBJ1-2; D unresolved. CDR3 size: 15 residues. V dropped 4 bases and J dropped 3 bases, with 15 bases sitting between them. Germline V gives CDR1 MDHEN, CDR2 SYDVKM. CDR3 amino acids: CASSSHGVWDYGYTF. Written as DNA, the CDR3 is TGTGCCAGCAGTTCTCACGGGGTATGGGACTATGGCTACACCTTC.

This clone has just one count. The gene calls are TRBV21-1 and TRBJ1-1; TRBD1 was called by the table and not checked on the DNA. TRBV21-1 is described as a pseudogene. This CDR3 has 15 amino acids. The CDR3 DNA is TGTGCCAGCAGCAAAGTGGTGGCTTTGAACACTGAAGCTTTCTTT. Its protein is CASSKVVALNTEAFF.

The chain uses TRBV5-4 and TRBJ2-4; D is unresolved. Trimming shortened V by 0 bases and J by 0 bases, and 4 bases separated the two germline ends. The CDR3 length is 14 residues. Germline-derived CDR1 and CDR2 are SGHNT and YYREEE (reference sequence). The CDR3 DNA is TGTGCCAGCAGCTTGGGTCGAGCCAAAAACATTCAGTACTTC. This codes for CASSLGRAKNIQYF.

The V call is TRBV11-2, the J call TRBJ2-3; 12 bases align to TRBD2. V was pared by 5 bases and J by 5 bases, with 5 bases of the junction left unmatched. CDR1 and CDR2 from the germline V gene are SGHAT and FQNNGV. The length of the CDR3 is 15 residues. Written as DNA, the CDR3 is TGTGCCAGCAGCCGGACTAGCGGGGAGAGAGATACGCAGTATTTT. It codes for CASSRTSGERDTQYF.

This clone appeared once. The chain is built from TRBV4-3 and TRBJ1-2; 7 bases line up with TRBD1. The CDR3 spans 14 residues. The ends lost 2 bases at V and 3 bases at J; junction bases unmatched: 3. Germline V CDR1 and CDR2: LGHNA, YSLEER. The CDR3 DNA sequence: TGCGCCAGCAGCCAAAGACAGGGCTACTATGGCTACACCTTC. Its protein product is CASSQRQGYYGYTF.